The clone carrying this T cell receptor (beta chain) was picked up a small number of times. Its cognate antigen is unknown. Isolation of CD8+ and CD4+ T cells was performed negatively, whereas enrichment of TEMRA cells was done by FACS. The sample originates from a study of CD8 T cells in Susac syndrome. General study results and limits: As acknowledged by the study, its TCR sequencing and HLA analysis included a relatively small number of individuals.

Looked up from germline, CDR1 is SGHDN and CDR2 is FVKESK. The CDR3 covers 12 residues. The V end lost 1 base, the J end lost 4 bases, and 5 bases lay between the germline ends. Random hexamers were used to reverse transcribe 0.5 to 1 ug of RNA. A single record per CDR3 protein comes from TCRdb applying MiXCR to the immunoSEQ multiplex PCR reads. Here the sample spans over 80,000 distinct CDR3 sequences, roughly 91% being singletons. The rearrangement joins TRBV14 to TRBJ2-7; D may be TRBD1 or TRBD2 (5 bases each). This TCR derives from a human donor in good health. Sequenced material: CD8+ T cells from PBMCs. CDR3 sequence: CASSQGGYEQYF. In DNA, the CDR3 is TGTGCCAGCAGCCAAGGGGGGTACGAGCAGTACTTC.